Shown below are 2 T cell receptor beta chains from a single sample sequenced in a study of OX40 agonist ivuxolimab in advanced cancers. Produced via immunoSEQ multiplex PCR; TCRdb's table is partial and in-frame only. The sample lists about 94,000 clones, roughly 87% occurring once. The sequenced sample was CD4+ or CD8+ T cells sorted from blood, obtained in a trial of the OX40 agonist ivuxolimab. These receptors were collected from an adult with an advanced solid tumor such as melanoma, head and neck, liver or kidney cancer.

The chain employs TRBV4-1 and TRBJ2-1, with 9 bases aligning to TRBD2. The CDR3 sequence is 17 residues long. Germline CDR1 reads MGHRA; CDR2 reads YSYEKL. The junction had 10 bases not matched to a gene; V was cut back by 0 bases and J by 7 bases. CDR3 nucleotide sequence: TGCGCCAGCAGCCAAGAAATTGGCGGGGGGGCTCGAAATGAGCAGTTCTTC. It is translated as CASSQEIGGGARNEQFF.

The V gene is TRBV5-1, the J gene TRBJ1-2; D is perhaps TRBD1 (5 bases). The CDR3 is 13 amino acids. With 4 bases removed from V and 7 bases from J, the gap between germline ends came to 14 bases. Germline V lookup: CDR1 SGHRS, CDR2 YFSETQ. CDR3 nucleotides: TGCGCCAGCAGCGCACCGGGGCCAGGTGGCTACACCTTC. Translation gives CASSAPGPGGYTF.